This T cell receptor beta chain was captured in a study of OX40 agonist ivuxolimab in advanced cancers. Background on the study: Patients receiving dose escalation had hepatocellular carcinoma, melanoma, renal cell or head and neck cancer.

Comments on this clone: What it recognizes is unknown.

Study-level points and caveats: Blood T cells, both CD4+ and CD8+, expanded clonally by week 6 at 0.1 to 3.0 mg/kg.

Trimming took 2 bases from V and 4 from J, leaving 8 bases between them. The length of the CDR3 is 13 residues. The germline CDR1 and CDR2 sequences are MNHNY and SVGAGI (reference sequence). Profiling relied on immunoSEQ multiplex PCR, and the TCRdb table lists in-frame clones only, not all of them. The profile covers some 41,000 clones, with roughly 90% appearing a single time and roughly 14% taken by the ten largest. The clonotype originates from an adult with an advanced solid tumor such as melanoma, head and neck, liver or kidney cancer. The V call is TRBV6-6, the J call TRBJ1-2; no firm D call. Sequenced here: CD4+ or CD8+ T cells sorted from blood, sampled in a trial of the OX40 agonist ivuxolimab. CDR3 region: CASSYRARYGYTF. DNA for the CDR3: TGTGCCAGCAGTTACCGGGCACGCTATGGCTACACCTTC.